The 5 T cell receptor beta chains given below trace back to one sample, sequenced in a study of tumor-infiltrating lymphocytes in oesophageal squamous cell carcinoma. Each CDR3 protein is one row after TCRdb ran MiXCR on the PCR reads. The data contain roughly 14,000 distinct CDR3 sequences, roughly half of them singletons. The sequencing input was esophageal tumor tissue. Receptors were obtained from a female donor with esophageal squamous cell carcinoma.

The chain links TRBV7-2 to TRBJ2-1; D unresolved. Trimming cost V 6 bases and J 4 bases, with 16 bases left between them. The CDR3 contains 15 residues. Germline CDR1 and CDR2: SGHTA and FQGNSA. CDR3 bases: TGTGCCAGCAGTCTTAGGGATGGTTCTTACAATGAGCAGTTCTTC. Protein product: CASSLRDGSYNEQFF.

This clonotype was detected once. This sequence joins TRBV10-3 and TRBJ2-1; D tentatively reads TRBD1 or TRBD2 (6 bases each). This CDR3 has 13 residues. Trimming took off 10 bases at V and 10 bases at J, with 20 bases between the two ends. Germline V gives CDR1 ENHRY, CDR2 SYGVKD. This chain's CDR3 is CATYLGGRGEQFF. CDR3 nucleotide sequence: TGTGCCACCTATCTGGGGGGCCGGGGGGAGCAGTTCTTC.

Remarks on this clonotype: The junction differs from germline at one of its ends, possibly a read error. The genes are TRBV6-1 and TRBJ2-1, with D unresolved. Germline-derived CDR1 and CDR2 are MNHNS and SASEGT. CDR3 length equals 15 residues. The CDR3 loop reads CASSSVGLSYNEQYF. The DNA for the CDR3 is TGTGCCAGCAGTAGCGTGGGCCTGAGTTACAATGAGCAGTACTTT.

Comments on this clonotype: The final CDR3 position lacks the conserved phenylalanine or tryptophan, pointing to a likely read error. No DNA is shown, since the ends of the CDR3 on it are uncertain; the CDR3 is the one TCRdb lists. This chain's CDR3 is CASSLRGAEQYFGN. The chain recombines TRBV7-4 with TRBJ2-5. CDR1 SGHVT and CDR2 SQSDAQ come from the germline V gene. A total of 14 residues make up the CDR3, ends included.

This clonotype was seen more than once but under ten times. The chain links TRBV7-9 to TRBJ2-6; D gene unclear. The CDR3 is made up of 18 amino acids. V lost 1 base, J lost 3 bases, and 16 bases lay in between. Germline assignment: CDR1 SEHNR and CDR2 FQNEAQ (reference sequence). The CDR3 reads CASSLGPSLVRGANVLTF. CDR3 bases: TGTGCCAGCAGCTTAGGACCGAGTCTAGTCCGTGGGGCCAACGTCCTGACTTTC. Full variable domain (remainder filled in from reference TRBV7-9 and TRBJ2-6): DTGVSQNPRHKITKRGQNVTFRCDPISEHNRLYWYRQTLGQGPEFLTYFQNEAQLEKSRLLSDRFSAERPKGSFSTLEIQRTEQGDSAMYLCASSLGPSLVRGANVLTFGAGSRLTVL.